This T cell receptor beta chain derives from a study of beta chain features in type 1 diabetes. Across the study: Sorted cells examined across all samples numbered 107,917,701. Study-wide findings and caveats: Lower insertion and higher deletion counts appeared at VDJ junctions in type 1 diabetes patients. In comparison with healthy donors, patients had naive, central memory and Treg TCRB repertoires that appeared more similar.

Each sorted fraction was over 95% pure. There are a few counts of this clone. Its antigen is currently unknown. Expressed TCRB transcripts were sequenced because the entire RNA isolate underwent reverse transcription. Assay: immunoSEQ multiplex PCR; the TCRdb copy retains only in-frame clones and omits some. This table has around 300,000 clones, about 8.5% appearing once. Per germline, CDR1 SGHAT and CDR2 FQNNGV. The CDR3 is made up of 16 amino acids. V shed 5 bases and J shed 0 bases, with 14 bases lying between them. The origin of this receptor is a young woman in good health. The V gene is TRBV11-2, the J gene TRBJ2-1; no firm D call. The sample taken for sequencing was central memory CD4+ T cells from blood. The CDR3: CASSVGTHRSYNEQFF. CDR3 DNA: TGTGCCAGCAGCGTAGGTACCCACCGCTCCTACAATGAGCAGTTCTTC.